This entry features one T cell receptor (beta chain) sequence. This clone was detected a few times. The antigen it binds to is not known. Nothing much larger sits one base from this clone, and base qualities are not available. The data belong to a study of CD8+ T cells in alopecia areata (dated by TCRdb to 2017 to 2018). Notes on the research overall: The treated patients, all with moderate-to-severe alopecia areata, were enrolled in an open-label pilot trial of oral tofacitinib given at 5 to 10 mg twice daily. Patients received tofacitinib for 6 to 18 months and were then followed off drug for 6 months to check for delayed response and recurrence. Clonality in the scalp was compared among normal scalp (n=4), patchy alopecia areata scalp (n=8), and alopecia totalis/universalis scalp (n=8). The study used high-throughput TCRbeta sequencing to examine T cell clonal expansion in alopecia areata, in both the C3H/HeJ mouse model and human patients. RNA was extracted with the PAXgene miRNA kit for fixed scalp, the miRNeasy kit for PBMCs, and the RNeasy kit for mouse skin. Tofacitinib-treated patients had biopsies at baseline and at 4 and 24 weeks of treatment, with a later scalp biopsy in several patients. Human TCRbeta sequencing covered scalp tissue and sorted CD4+ and CD8+ peripheral blood T cells from patchy and totalis/universalis alopecia areata patients and healthy controls. Amplification of TCRbeta CDR3 regions was done by immunoSEQ multiplex PCR using 35 Vbeta forward primers and 13 Jbeta reverse primers.

Study-wide conclusions, independent of this receptor: TCR sequences shared between patients were less clear than in mice, possibly partly because of HLA diversity in the patient population. Resident alphabeta T cells in normal human skin are also sequenced, complicating scalp TCR repertoire analysis, unlike mouse skin dominated by gammadelta T cells. Compared with normal scalp, lesional scalp had higher clonality and more expanded CD8+ clones, particularly in alopecia totalis/universalis, a pattern that suggests antigenic drive.

The time point label, read with the paper, signifies: baseline before oral tofacitinib. Lesional scalp punch biopsies and peripheral blood were obtained from alopecia areata patients. PBMCs were separated by density centrifugation and stained for CD3, CD4 and CD8, after which CD4+ and CD8+ T cells were sorted on a FACSAria. Spanning cysteine to phenylalanine, the CDR3 consists of 12 amino acids. The CDR3 DNA has 36 bases and is translated from base 1. Germline trimming amounts to 6 bases on V and 7 bases on J, with 4 as the count of junction bases outside the gene matches. CDR1 and CDR2 (SQVTM, ANQGSEA) derive from the germline V gene. To prepare the library, the immunoSEQ multiplex PCR assay was applied. RNA was extracted from all samples and reverse transcribed into cDNA as template for TCR sequencing. First-strand cDNA was synthesized with SuperScript III using a 2:1 mix of oligo-dT and random hexamers. A synthetic immune receptor repertoire was used to gauge amplification bias, and whatever bias remained was removed computationally. Concerning the study's data processing: Raw reads were preprocessed for error removal, and CDR3 was defined according to IMGT conventions as running from the conserved cysteine to phenylalanine. Clonality was computed as 1 minus the Shannon entropy, with the entropy normalized by log2 of the number of productive unique TCRs. Whether each scalp clone was CD4 or CD8 was inferred by checking scalp TCRbeta sequences against the CD4 and CD8 repertoires from sorted blood. TCRdb mirrors the immuneACCESS table, restricted to in-frame sequences. Some clones are absent from its copies; in checked studies, under half trace to an unresolved V gene, and the reason for the others is unknown. From that table come the V and J calls and clone size; the DNA was used to work out D and trimming. The sample yields over 100,000 clones; 49% were counted once. The ten top clones hold about 19% of the sample.

The sequencing here drew on CD8+ T cells sorted from blood, taken at week 0. The rearranged segments are TRBV29-1 and TRBJ1-2, and 11 junctional nucleotides match TRBD1. The clonotype comes from a human donor with alopecia areata. The sequenced DNA is TGCAGCGTCCCGGACAGGGGGCCTGGCTACACCTTC. This translates into CSVPDRGPGYTF.